This paragraph reports one TCR beta chain. Its target is unknown. Joint extraction of RNA and DNA used roughly 18-34 mg of bulk tissue that was unsorted. The data derive from a study of tumor-infiltrating lymphocytes in primary liver carcinoma. Study outcomes and limitations: Blood fell significantly below tumors in its top-250-clone fraction (p = 0.039). Only about 7-25% of top clones were detected in each of the five tumor regions.

Starting material of approximately 500 ng total RNA yielded TCR beta cDNA via a constant-region primer. Library construction for TCR beta comprised three nested multiplex PCR rounds performed with slightly modified ARM-PCR. TCRdb independently ran MiXCR on the multiplex PCR reads; one entry per CDR3 protein. The sample holds about 110,000 distinct CDR3 sequences, around 62% seen once. The source material was liver tumor tissue from sampling region 1. Regarding subset: tumor region T1, superior pole. The source is a woman in her sixties with primary liver carcinoma and hepatitis B virus infection.

The CDR3 region has the DNA TGTGCCAGCAGCCAAGTTCCAGAGGCGAACTATGGCTACACCTTC. Its protein product is CASSQVPEANYGYTF. The chain links TRBV4-2 to TRBJ1-2; D is ambiguous. The V and J ends lost 1 base and 2 bases respectively, with 11 bases between them. Germline values: CDR1 LGHNA, CDR2 YNFKEQ. The CDR3 contains 15 residues.